This entry describes one T cell receptor (beta chain). Profiling relied on immunoSEQ multiplex PCR, and the TCRdb table lists in-frame clones only, not all of them. The sample lists fewer than 350,000 clones, about nine tenths occurring once. This entry comes from a study of blood T cell repertoires in COVID-19. Study information: From the United States, Italy and Spain came samples of acute and convalescent COVID-19. The analysed material was cDNA or gDNA that came from T cells, B-cell-depleted T cells, or PBMCs.

Participant ages covered roughly 18 to 89 years across 20 to 25 US areas. Cohort allocation depended upon clinical history that participants reported. The germline gives CDR1 LGHDT, CDR2 YNNKEL (reference sequence). The CDR3 runs 14 residues. V was cut by 4 bases and J by 8 bases, with 14 bases left in between. V gene TRBV3-1 (or the pseudogene TRBV3-2) combines with J gene TRBJ1-4; possibly TRBD1 for D (5 bases). Specimen: PBMCs or T cells enriched from blood (not recorded which). The receptor's source is a woman between 40 and 55 years old with acute COVID-19. CDR3 region: CASSPPGLREKLFF. CDR3 DNA: TGTGCCAGCAGCCCCCCAGGGTTAAGAGAAAAACTGTTTTTT.